This entry features one TCR beta chain sequence. Original handling: Amplification from reference gene primers served as the basis for estimated nucleated cell counts. Profiling relied on immunoSEQ multiplex PCR, and the TCRdb table lists in-frame clones only, not all of them. From that table come the V and J calls and clone size; the DNA was used to work out D and trimming. The sample yields around 100,000 clones, 85% seen once. This specimen comes from a study of blood T cell repertoires in COVID-19. Across the study: Samples representing acute and convalescent COVID-19 were sourced from the United States, Italy and Spain. The cDNA or gDNA used as material had been derived from T cells, B-cell-depleted T cells, or PBMCs.

Trimming took 8 bases from V and 0 from J, leaving 8 bases between them. Germline CDR1 and CDR2: MDHEN and SYDVKM. The CDR3 runs 13 residues. The sample taken for sequencing was peripheral blood. This receptor was obtained from a woman aged 70-85 years with active or convalescent COVID-19. This chain joins TRBV28 and TRBJ2-1, with unresolved D. The CDR3 bases are TGTGCCAGCCACCCTAGCTCCTACAATGAGCAGTTCTTC. Its translation: CASHPSSYNEQFF. The full variable domain, with the rest looked up from reference TRBV28 and TRBJ2-1, is DVKVTQSSRYLVKRTGEKVFLECVQDMDHENMFWYRQDPGLGLRLIYFSYDVKMKEKGDIPEGYSVSREKKERFSLILESASTNQTSMYLCASHPSSYNEQFFGPGTRLTVL.